A single sample is the source of the 28 T cell receptor beta chains below, sequenced in a study of blood T cells in healthy people across ages. A J-beta primer mix and a sample-barcoded 5' primer were used in a second PCR of about 7 to 12 cycles. Each CDR3 protein is one row after TCRdb ran MiXCR on the 5' RACE reads. The top ten hold about an eighth of the sample, which has approximately 900,000 distinct CDR3 sequences, roughly 50% seen once. The sequencing input was blood. Every receptor here comes from a man between 25 and 39 years old in good health.

The V call is TRBV12-3 or TRBV12-4, the J call TRBJ2-1, with 12 bases lining up with TRBD2. After removal of 7 bases from V and 7 bases from J, the junction contained 11 bases not matched to a gene. CDR3 length: 16 amino acids. The CDR3 DNA reads TGTGCCAGCACCGCAGGCGGACTAGCGGGGACAAATGAGCAGTTCTTC. Its protein is CASTAGGLAGTNEQFF.

The CDR3 region is CASSSVGGRYEQYF. In DNA, the CDR3 is TGTGCCAGCAGCTCGGTTGGGGGACGCTACGAGCAGTACTTC. This chain connects TRBV5-5 to TRBJ2-7; either TRBD1 or TRBD2 may fit D (5 bases each). The CDR3 has 14 residues. Germline V CDR1 and CDR2: SGHKS, YYEKEE (reference sequence). Deletions cut 3 bases from V and 3 bases from J, with 13 bases between.

A note on this clonotype: This could be a read error, since a much larger clone is one nucleotide away. V is TRBV4-1 and J is TRBJ2-1, with D tentatively TRBD1 (5 bases). Germline CDR1 reads MGHRA; CDR2 reads YSYEKL. The CDR3 totals 13 residues. Between the trimmed V and J ends, which lost 4 bases and 10 bases, there was a span of 14 bases. The CDR3 reads CASSPPDQGEQFF. The DNA for the CDR3 is TGCGCCAGCAGCCCTCCCGACCAGGGAGAGCAGTTCTTC.

V gene TRBV28 combines with J gene TRBJ2-5, with 9 positions matching TRBD1. CDR1 is MDHEN, CDR2 SYDVKM, per germline. The CDR3 has 14 residues. With V trimmed by 2 bases and J by 5 bases, 3 bases remained unmatched. The CDR3, as DNA: TGTGCCAGCAGTTTAGGACAGGGGTACGAGACCCAGTACTTC. Translation gives CASSLGQGYETQYF.

The rearrangement links TRBV15 to TRBJ2-2; the D gene is possibly TRBD2 (5 bases). Germline V gene data show CDR1 as LNHNV and CDR2 as YYDKDF (reference sequence). The length of the CDR3 is 16 residues. Trimming removed 6 bases at V and 1 base at J, with 15 bases between. CDR3 in DNA: TGTGCCACCAGGCGGAGGTCTGGGTTGAACACCGGGGAGCTGTTTTTT. Its translation: CATRRRSGLNTGELFF.

The chain recombines TRBV20-1 with TRBJ1-2, with D perhaps TRBD1 (6 bases). The CDR3 runs 13 residues. Germline V gives CDR1 DFQATT, CDR2 SNEGSKA (reference sequence). The germline V and J ends were trimmed by 6 bases and 8 bases, with 19 bases remaining between them. CDR3 sequence (DNA): TGCAGTGCCCTCGGACAGAGCATGAGAGGCTACACCTTC. It encodes CSALGQSMRGYTF.

Ten or more counts support this clonotype. The chain uses TRBV7-6 and TRBJ1-1; 10 bases match TRBD1. There are 14 residues in the CDR3. J lost 5 bases, V lost 3 bases, and 3 bases had no gene match. Looked up from germline, CDR1 is SGHVS and CDR2 is FNYEAQ. The CDR3 protein is CASSLGQGRTEAFF. In DNA form, the CDR3 reads TGTGCCAGCAGCTTGGGACAGGGGCGGACTGAAGCTTTCTTT.

The rearrangement links TRBV20-1 to TRBJ2-7; D may be TRBD2 (6 bases). The CDR3 runs to 13 residues. Germline-derived CDR1 and CDR2 are DFQATT and SNEGSKA (reference sequence). V lost 6 bases and J 5 bases, leaving 17 bases between the germline ends. The CDR3 coding sequence is TGCAGTGCCACGCCACGGGAGCTCGACGAGCAGTACTTC. Its translation: CSATPRELDEQYF.

V and J are TRBV5-1 and TRBJ2-1; TRBD2 matches at 7 bases. The CDR3 has 15 residues. From germline, CDR1 is SGHRS and CDR2 YFSETQ. The junction had 12 bases not matched to a gene; V was cut back by 4 bases and J by 8 bases. The CDR3 coding sequence is TGCGCCAGCAGCCGAGAGCGGGGTGGCTTGGATGAGCAGTTCTTC. This encodes CASSRERGGLDEQFF.

The chain combines TRBV27 with TRBJ2-5; possible D gene TRBD1, 6 bases. V was clipped by 5 bases and J by 5 bases, with 15 bases between them. The germline gives CDR1 MNHEY, CDR2 SMNVEV (reference sequence). This CDR3 region has 14 residues. Here the CDR3 reads CASSLQQGSETQYF. CDR3 sequence (DNA): TGTGCCAGCAGTCTCCAACAGGGCTCGGAGACCCAGTACTTC.

This chain links TRBV29-1 with TRBJ2-5; weak D call: TRBD2 (7 bases). Gene TRBJ2-7 matches the end of the DNA better, so the J call may be wrong. The CDR3 extends over 13 amino acids. Germline CDR1 and CDR2: SQVTM and ANQGSEA. The DNA for the CDR3 is TGCAGCGTTTCGGGGGGACATCCTTACGAGCAGTACTTC. This encodes CSVSGGHPYEQYF.

This clonotype has a handful of counts. The V gene is TRBV4-1, the J gene TRBJ2-7; 8 nucleotides align to TRBD1. Germline V CDR1 and CDR2: MGHRA, YSYEKL. CDR3 length: 15 amino acids. The ends lost 0 bases at V and 3 bases at J; junction bases unmatched: 4. The CDR3 bases are TGCGCCAGCAGCCAAGATGGGACAGGTTTCTACGAGCAGTACTTC. This encodes CASSQDGTGFYEQYF.

This rearrangement joins TRBV7-3 to TRBJ2-4; no clear D gene. Between the trimmed V and J ends, which lost 6 bases and 4 bases, there was a span of 10 bases. CDR3 size: 13 residues. The germline V gene has CDR1 SGHTA and CDR2 FQGTGA. Here the CDR3 DNA reads TGTGCCAGCAGTCCCGGATGGAAAAACATTCAGTACTTC. Translation gives CASSPGWKNIQYF. Variable domain in full (rest from reference TRBV7-3 and TRBJ2-4): GAGVSQTPSNKVTEKGKYVELRCDPISGHTALYWYRQSLGQGPEFLIYFQGTGAADDSGLPNDRFFAVRPEGSVSTLKIQRTERGDSAVYLCASSPGWKNIQYFGAGTRLSVL.

The chain employs TRBV6-2 or TRBV6-3 and TRBJ2-5; 7 positions agree with TRBD2. The end of the DNA aligns better with TRBJ2-7, so the J call may be wrong. CDR1 MNHEY and CDR2 SVGEGT come from the germline V gene. This CDR3 spans 13 amino acids. The CDR3 loop reads CASTGTNLYEQYF. The DNA of the CDR3 is TGTGCCAGCACCGGGACTAACCTATACGAGCAGTACTTC.

The V call is TRBV18, the J call TRBJ1-1, with unresolved D. Trimming shortened V by 4 bases and J by 0 bases, and 9 bases separated the two germline ends. The CDR3 length is 14 residues. Looked up from germline, CDR1 is KGHSH and CDR2 is LQKENI. The CDR3 is CASSLNRLNTEAFF. The CDR3, as DNA: TGTGCCAGCTCACTTAACCGATTGAACACTGAAGCTTTCTTT.

The CDR3 reads CASRAGTQGRRYTF. The CDR3 nucleotides are TGTGCCAGCAGGGCCGGGACCCAGGGACGGCGCTACACCTTC. The chain links TRBV6-5 to TRBJ1-2; the D gene is possibly TRBD1 (5 bases). This CDR3 contains 14 residues. The germline gives CDR1 MNHEY, CDR2 SVGAGI. Trimming removed 6 bases at V and 9 bases at J, with 20 bases between.

The J gene is TRBJ1-1, the V gene TRBV3-1; unclear D gene. This CDR3 has 14 amino acids. The V gene's germline CDR1 is LGHDT and CDR2 YNNKEL (reference sequence). V was clipped by 3 bases and J by 6 bases, with 14 bases between them. The CDR3 spells CASSQSSAGAEAFF. The DNA of the CDR3 is TGTGCCAGCAGCCAGAGTTCGGCGGGTGCTGAAGCTTTCTTT.

The chain carries TRBV29-1 and TRBJ2-4; D tentatively reads TRBD1 or TRBD2 (6 bases each). Trimming stripped 3 bases from V and 13 bases from J, with 25 bases between. The CDR3 sequence is 15 residues long. Germline V lookup: CDR1 SQVTM, CDR2 ANQGSEA. The CDR3 sequence: CSVDVPTGRGMEQYF. In nucleotides, the CDR3 is TGCAGCGTTGACGTTCCGACAGGACGCGGGATGGAGCAGTACTTC.

In this sample, this clonotype turned up a few times. V and J are TRBV18 and TRBJ2-5; 7 nucleotides match TRBD1. The trim removed 0 bases at V and 11 bases at J, leaving 12 bases unmatched. CDR1 is KGHSH, CDR2 LQKENI, per germline. The CDR3 runs to 15 residues. The CDR3 sequence is CASSPPRQGPNEQYF. As DNA, the CDR3 is TGTGCCAGCTCACCACCCCGACAGGGACCCAATGAGCAGTACTTC.

The chain carries TRBV6-5 and TRBJ2-2, with 9 positions matching TRBD1. Germline CDR1 MNHEY, CDR2 SVGAGI. This CDR3 is built from 15 residues. V lost 8 bases, J lost 5 bases, and 9 bases stayed unmatched. CDR3 sequence: CASEIQGAQTGELFF. As DNA, the CDR3 is TGTGCCAGCGAAATACAGGGGGCGCAGACCGGGGAGCTGTTTTTT.

To note about this clonotype: The junction does not match germline at one end; this may be a read error. The V call is TRBV9, the J call TRBJ1-4, with D uncertain. CDR3 size: 16 residues. CDR1 is SGDLS and CDR2 is YYNGEE in the germline V gene. CDR3 amino acids: CASSVGTFTTNEKQFF. The CDR3 DNA follows: TGTGCCAGCAGCGTAGGGACCTTCACAACTAATGAAAAACAGTTTTTT.

This clonotype was picked up a small number of times. The chain joins TRBV6-1 to TRBJ1-5, with a tentative D call TRBD1 (6 bases). Deletions cut 5 bases from V and 6 bases from J, with 11 bases between. The CDR3 sequence is 13 residues long. Germline lookup yields CDR1 MNHNS and CDR2 SASEGT. The CDR3 region has the DNA TGTGCCAGCAGTAAACTACAGGGTCAGCCCCAGCATTTT. It is translated as CASSKLQGQPQHF.

This clonotype was picked up a small number of times. The chain has TRBV14 and TRBJ2-5, with 13 bases fitting TRBD2. V shed 1 base, J shed 5 bases, and the junction held 7 bases outside the gene matches. CDR3 length equals 17 residues. Germline V CDR1 and CDR2: SGHDN, FVKESK. The CDR3 nucleotides read TGTGCCAGCAGCCAAGGCAGGACTAGCGGGGGTGCGGAGACCCAGTACTTC. The encoded protein is CASSQGRTSGGAETQYF.

The chain joins TRBV29-1 to TRBJ2-4; D may be TRBD1 (6 bases). Germline V lookup: CDR1 SQVTM, CDR2 ANQGSEA. The V end was cut by 1 base, the J end by 0 bases, with 10 bases between. This CDR3 region has 15 residues. CDR3 DNA: TGCAGCGTTGAAGCCTCGGACAGAGCCAAAAACATTCAGTACTTC. This encodes CSVEASDRAKNIQYF.

The chain uses TRBV9 and TRBJ2-5; no reliable D call. The CDR3 has 14 residues. The germline CDR1 and CDR2 sequences are SGDLS and YYNGEE. The germline V and J ends were trimmed by 3 bases and 5 bases, with 14 bases remaining between them. The CDR3 loop reads CASSATGSQETQYF. DNA of the CDR3: TGTGCCAGCAGCGCCACGGGTTCCCAGGAGACCCAGTACTTC.

V and J are TRBV27 and TRBJ1-2, with D hard to call. This CDR3 spans 14 amino acids. Trimming removed 0 bases at V and 2 bases at J, with 7 bases between. Looked up from germline, CDR1 is MNHEY and CDR2 is SMNVEV (reference sequence). The CDR3 bases are TGTGCCAGCAGTTTATCACCCCAGAACTATGGCTACACCTTC. It encodes CASSLSPQNYGYTF.

The V and J genes are TRBV10-3 and TRBJ2-3, with D tentatively TRBD1 or TRBD2 (7 bases each). Per germline, CDR1 ENHRY and CDR2 SYGVKD. V was clipped by 8 bases and J by 2 bases, with 14 bases between them. CDR3 length: 14 amino acids. Written as DNA, the CDR3 is TGTGCCATCGGGGAGGGACAGTACACAGATACGCAGTATTTT. As protein: CAIGEGQYTDTQYF.

The chain links TRBV3-1 to TRBJ1-4; D not resolved. The CDR3 is 16 amino acids. The germline V gene encodes CDR1 LGHDT and CDR2 YNNKEL (reference sequence). Trimming stripped 1 base from V and 0 bases from J, with 9 bases between. The CDR3 DNA follows: TGTGCCAGCAGCCAAGCCGGCCTCGCAACTAATGAAAAACTGTTTTTT. Translated, it gives CASSQAGLATNEKLFF.